This paragraph reports one T cell receptor beta chain. Its specificity is not known. This record comes from a study of beta chain features in type 1 diabetes. Study-level points and caveats: Researchers reported that naive, central memory and Treg TCRB repertoires appeared more similar in patients than in healthy donors. For TCRB rearrangement, an influence of HLA type remained unresolved here.

Germline lookup yields CDR1 SEHNR and CDR2 FQNEAQ (reference sequence). Deletions cut 11 bases from V and 6 bases from J, with 9 bases between. The CDR3 length is 10 residues. The authors reverse transcribed all of the isolated RNA, so sequencing captured expressed TCRB transcripts. Assay: immunoSEQ multiplex PCR; the TCRdb copy retains only in-frame clones and omits some. The sample lists 390,000 or so clones; approximately 15% were seen once. Sequencing used naive CD4+ T cells from blood. This clonotype originated in a man aged 25 to 40 in good health. The chain couples TRBV7-9 to TRBJ2-3; D gene ambiguous. In DNA, the CDR3 is TGTGCCGGCTACCCGGATACGCAGTATTTT. Encoded protein: CAGYPDTQYF.